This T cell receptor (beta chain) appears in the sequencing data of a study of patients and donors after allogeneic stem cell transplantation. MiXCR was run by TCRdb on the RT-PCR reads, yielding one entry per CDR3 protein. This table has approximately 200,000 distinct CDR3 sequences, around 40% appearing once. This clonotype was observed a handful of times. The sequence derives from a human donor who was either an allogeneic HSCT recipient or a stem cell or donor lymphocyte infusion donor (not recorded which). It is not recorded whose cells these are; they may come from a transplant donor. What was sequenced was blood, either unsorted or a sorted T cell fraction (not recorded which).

CDR3 bases: TGTGCCAGCACCCTCCCGGGGAACACTGAAGCTTTCTTT. Protein sequence: CASTLPGNTEAFF. This chain uses TRBV28 with TRBJ1-1; D call uncertain. The V and J ends lost 7 bases and 1 base respectively, with 10 bases between them. Germline-derived CDR1 and CDR2 are MDHEN and SYDVKM. The CDR3 loop spans 13 amino acids.